Listed below are T cell receptor beta chains from one sample, sequenced in a study of PD-L1 blockade in urothelial cancer. Produced via immunoSEQ multiplex PCR; TCRdb's table is partial and in-frame only. The sample holds about 51,000 clones, more than 70% seen once. The specimen comprised PBMCs, sampled around atezolizumab (anti-PD-L1) treatment. The receptors here all came from a man aged 60 to 69 with urothelial cancer. Both conserved end residues are part of each CDR3. Fields, in order: D gene, V gene, clone size, J gene, CDR3 protein, CDR3 DNA. A D gene is named only where the DNA matches it firmly. Only part of the rows carry a size: once, few, many, or a class if the clone is expanded.

TRBD1,TRBV7-8,NA,TRBJ1-2,CASSPSSGQGAQGYTF,TGTGCCAGCAGTCCATCGTCGGGCCAGGGGGCGCAGGGCTACACCTTC
NA,TRBV2,NA,TRBJ1-2,CASSPGVRYGYTF,TGTGCCAGCAGTCCAGGGGTGCGCTATGGCTACACCTTC
NA,TRBV7-9,once,TRBJ1-4,CASSLGVGSTNEKLFF,TGTGCCAGCAGCTTAGGTGTCGGTTCAACTAATGAAAAACTGTTTTTT
TRBD1,TRBV19,NA,TRBJ1-5,CASSIDRASNQPQHF,TGTGCCAGTAGTATCGACAGGGCTAGCAATCAGCCCCAGCATTTT
TRBD1,TRBV7-9,NA,TRBJ1-2,CASSPYRSAGGIYGYTF,TGTGCCAGCAGCCCGTATCGTAGTGCAGGGGGCATCTATGGCTACACCTTC
NA,TRBV10-3,NA,TRBJ2-2,CATRYQENTGELFF,TGTGCCACTCGCTACCAGGAGAACACCGGGGAGCTGTTTTTT
TRBD2,TRBV11-1,NA,TRBJ2-7,CASSRRGLAGAYEQYF,TGTGCCAGCAGCCGTCGGGGACTAGCGGGAGCCTACGAGCAGTACTTC
NA,TRBV5-4,NA,TRBJ1-4,CASSIVGDEKLFF,TGTGCCAGCAGCATCGTCGGTGATGAAAAACTGTTTTTT
TRBD1,TRBV27,NA,TRBJ1-3,CASRTGIERPGNTIYF,TGTGCCAGCAGGACAGGGATTGAGCGGCCTGGAAACACCATATATTTT
TRBD1,TRBV19,NA,TRBJ1-1,CASSGGQGDTEAFF,TGTGCCAGTAGCGGGGGACAGGGGGATACTGAAGCTTTCTTT
NA,TRBV6-5,few,TRBJ2-7,CASSLRGTYEQYF,TGTGCCAGCAGTTTGCGGGGAACCTACGAGCAGTACTTC
NA,TRBV6-1,NA,TRBJ2-2,CASSDIAVGELFF,TGTGCCAGCAGTGATATTGCGGTCGGGGAGCTGTTTTTT
TRBD2,TRBV5-1,NA,TRBJ2-1,CASSLVGLAGGTYNEQFF,TGCGCCAGCAGCTTGGTTGGGCTAGCGGGGGGAACCTACAATGAGCAGTTCTTC
NA,TRBV7-6,once,TRBJ2-1,CASSLGGHEQFF,TGTGCCAGCAGCTTAGGCGGGCATGAGCAGTTCTTC
TRBD1,TRBV29-1,NA,TRBJ2-5,CSVTDRGLETQYF,TGCAGCGTTACCGACAGGGGGCTAGAGACCCAGTACTTC
NA,TRBV7-3,NA,TRBJ2-2,CASRTGGGSGELFF,TGTGCCAGCAGAACCGGCGGGGGCTCCGGGGAGCTGTTTTTT
NA,TRBV7-8,NA,TRBJ2-5,CASSAGVVQETQYF,TGTGCCAGCAGCGCCGGGGTGGTCCAAGAGACCCAGTACTTC
TRBD1,TRBV7-9,NA,TRBJ2-3,CASSLAGGPRPDTQYF,TGTGCCAGCAGCTTAGCAGGGGGCCCCAGGCCAGATACGCAGTATTTT
TRBD1,TRBV5-1,NA,TRBJ1-4,CASSATPGQVGEKLFF,TGCGCCAGCAGCGCCACCCCGGGACAGGTGGGAGAAAAACTGTTTTTT
TRBD1,TRBV6-6,NA,TRBJ1-2,CASIRTGVGYTF,TGTGCCAGCATACGAACAGGGGTTGGCTACACCTTC
TRBD1,TRBV2,NA,TRBJ2-7,CASSERDSAYEQYF,TGTGCCAGCAGTGAGAGGGACAGCGCCTACGAGCAGTACTTC
TRBD2,TRBV18,NA,TRBJ2-7,CASSPRIAGGLSYEQYF,TGTGCCAGCTCACCACGGATAGCGGGGGGCCTCTCCTACGAGCAGTACTTC
TRBD2,TRBV4-3,NA,TRBJ2-7,CASSQDIGREGEQYF,TGCGCCAGCAGCCAAGATATAGGCAGGGAGGGCGAGCAGTACTTC
TRBD1,TRBV7-2,NA,TRBJ2-3,CASSTPRQGVGTQYF,TGTGCCAGCAGCACACCCCGACAGGGAGTGGGTACGCAGTATTTT